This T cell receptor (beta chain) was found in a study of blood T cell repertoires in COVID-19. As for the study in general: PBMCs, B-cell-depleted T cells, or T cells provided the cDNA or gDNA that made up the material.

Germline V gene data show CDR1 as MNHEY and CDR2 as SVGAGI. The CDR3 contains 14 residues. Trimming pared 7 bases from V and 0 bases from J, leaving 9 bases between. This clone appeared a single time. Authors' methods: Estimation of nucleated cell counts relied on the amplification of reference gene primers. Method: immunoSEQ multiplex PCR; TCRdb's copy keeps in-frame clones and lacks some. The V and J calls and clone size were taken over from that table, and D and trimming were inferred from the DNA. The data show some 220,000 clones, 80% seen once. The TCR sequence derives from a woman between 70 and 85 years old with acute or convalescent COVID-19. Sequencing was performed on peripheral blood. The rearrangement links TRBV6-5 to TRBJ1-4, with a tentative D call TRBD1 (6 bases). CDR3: CASNREPTNEKLFF. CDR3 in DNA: TGTGCCAGCAACAGGGAACCAACTAATGAAAAACTGTTTTTT.